This T cell receptor beta chain is from a study of blood T cell repertoires in COVID-19. Libraries were prepared by immunoSEQ multiplex PCR; TCRdb keeps only in-frame clonotypes and omits some of them. The sample includes 150,000 or so clones, roughly 91% of them seen just once. The receptor's source is a woman aged 50 to 60 with acute or convalescent COVID-19. The specimen sequenced was peripheral blood.

The CDR3 is CASSLSPGQGVYEQYF. CDR3 nucleotides: TGTGCCAGCAGTTTAAGTCCGGGACAGGGGGTTTACGAGCAGTACTTC. The chain carries TRBV27 and TRBJ2-7, with 11 nucleotides matching TRBD1. The CDR3 runs 16 residues. J was trimmed by 4 bases and V by 2 bases; bases with no gene match: 7. Germline V CDR1 and CDR2: MNHEY, SMNVEV (reference sequence).